These T cell receptor beta chains were read from a single sample in a study of T cells in Graves' hyperthyroidism and ophthalmopathy. MiXCR was run by TCRdb on the multiplex PCR reads, yielding one entry per CDR3 protein. The sample holds 800,000 or so distinct CDR3 sequences, roughly 40% seen once. The sequencing input was blood. Every receptor here comes from a man aged 18-30 years with Graves' hyperthyroidism. CDR3s include the opening cysteine and the closing phenylalanine or tryptophan. The D gene is left open where the match is weak. Size is omitted from some rows. Given values are once, few, many or a class for expanded clones.

J gene | clone size | D gene | V gene | CDR3 DNA | CDR3 protein
TRBJ1-2 | NA | NA | TRBV19 | TGTGCCAGCAGTTTGACCACAGGGTTGTACTATGGCTACACCTTC | CASSLTTGLYYGYTF
TRBJ1-2 | many | TRBD1 | TRBV29-1 | TGCAGCGTTTCCCGACAGGGGTTCTATGGCTACACCTTC | CSVSRQGFYGYTF
TRBJ2-7 | NA | NA | TRBV20-1 | TGCAGTGCTAGCCCCAACTACGAGCAGTACTTC | CSASPNYEQYF
TRBJ1-3 | few | NA | TRBV11-3 | TGTGCCAGCAGCTCTATGGGCCACGCTGGAAACACCATATATTTT | CASSSMGHAGNTIYF
TRBJ1-5 | NA | TRBD1 | TRBV7-2 | TGTGCCAGCAGTCGCTCTCCCCGGACAGGGGAGCAGCCCCAGCATTTT | CASSRSPRTGEQPQHF
TRBJ2-3 | NA | NA | TRBV7-9 | TGTGCCAGCAGCTTAGGAGGGCTAGATACGCAGTATTTT | CASSLGGLDTQYF
TRBJ2-2 | NA | NA | TRBV30 | TGTGCCTGGACCCCGAGTGGGGGTAACACCGGGGAGCTGTTTTTT | CAWTPSGGNTGELFF
TRBJ2-6 | NA | NA | TRBV10-2 | TGCGCCAGCAGGGGGCGACCCAGGGCCAACGTCCTGACTTTC | CASRGRPRANVLTF
TRBJ1-1 | once | NA | TRBV7-3 | TGTGCCAGCAGCCCCCGGACGGGACTTTTGAACACTGAAGCTTTCTTT | CASSPRTGLLNTEAFF
TRBJ2-7 | few | TRBD2 | TRBV20-1 | TGCAGTGCTAGGACCGGGACTAGTATAGAGCAGTACTTC | CSARTGTSIEQYF
TRBJ1-1 | few | NA | TRBV20-1 | TGCAGTGCTAGGCAGGGGCCAAACACTGAAGCTTTCTTT | CSARQGPNTEAFF
TRBJ1-4 | many | NA | TRBV15 | TGTGCCACCAGCCAACAGGCCAGGGGACTGTTTTTT | CATSQQARGLFF
TRBJ1-5 | many | NA | TRBV2 | TGTGCCAGCAGCAAGATGACAGCGCCCGTCCAGCCCCAGCATTTT | CASSKMTAPVQPQHF
TRBJ2-7 | few | NA | TRBV5-1 | TGCGCCAGCAGCTTGTTTACGGGACATCCCTACGAGCAGTACTTC | CASSLFTGHPYEQYF
TRBJ1-3 | many | TRBD1 | TRBV24-1 | TGTGCCACCTCGGGGGGGACAGCGGACTCTGGAAACACCATATATTTT | CATSGGTADSGNTIYF
TRBJ1-1 | few | NA | TRBV19 | TGTGCCAGTAGGGCCAGGGGTTTCGCTGAAGCTTTCTTT | CASRARGFAEAFF
TRBJ1-1 | many | NA | TRBV24-1 | TGTGCCACCAGTGTATTGGGGGACACTGAAGCTTTCTTT | CATSVLGDTEAFF
TRBJ2-5 | many | NA | TRBV7-9 | TGTGCCAGCAGCCGCGGGAATGAAGAGACCCAGTACTTC | CASSRGNEETQYF
TRBJ1-1 | NA | TRBD1 | TRBV7-9 | TGTGCCAGCACCGACAGGGGCTTCCCCTTCTGCACTGAAGCTTTCTTT | CASTDRGFPFCTEAFF
TRBJ2-5 | few | NA | TRBV11-2 | TGTGCCAGCAACGCAGATAGCATGGAAGAGACCCAGTACTTC | CASNADSMEETQYF
TRBJ1-5 | NA | NA | TRBV15 | TGTGCCACCAGCAGCGGGCTGAGTCAGCCCCAGCATTTT | CATSSGLSQPQHF
TRBJ1-5 | few | TRBD1 | TRBV19 | TGTGCCAGTAGTATAGTGGGGACAGGGCATCAGCCCCAGCATTTT | CASSIVGTGHQPQHF
TRBJ2-2 | NA | TRBD2 | TRBV7-3 | TGTGCCAGCACCCCGAGGGGAGGGCCGAACACCGGGGAGCTGTTTTTT | CASTPRGGPNTGELFF
TRBJ2-5 | few | TRBD2 | TRBV5-5 | TGTGCCAGCAGCGACCGGACTAGCGAAGAGACCCAGTACTTC | CASSDRTSEETQYF
TRBJ1-6 | many | TRBD1 | TRBV7-2 | TGTGCCAGCAGCTCTGGACAGGGGGCAATGAATTCACCCCTCCACTTT | CASSSGQGAMNSPLHF
TRBJ2-5 | few | TRBD2 | TRBV12-3/TRBV12-4 | TGTGCCAGCAGGTCTAGCGGGGGGGGAGAGACCCAGTACTTC | CASRSSGGGETQYF
TRBJ1-1 | once | TRBD1 | TRBV19 | TGTGCCAGTAGTAAGGACAGGGTGTTTTGGGACACTGAAGCTTTCTTT | CASSKDRVFWDTEAFF
TRBJ1-1 | NA | NA | TRBV12-3/TRBV12-4 | TGTGCCAGCAGTTTAGCGCAGTACACTGAAGCTTTCTTT | CASSLAQYTEAFF
TRBJ1-2 | many | TRBD1 | TRBV12-3/TRBV12-4 | TGTGCCAGCAGGGCACAGGGGGCTGTGGGCTACACCTTC | CASRAQGAVGYTF
TRBJ2-7 | few | NA | TRBV11-3 | TGTGCCAGCGGGGGCATACTTGACTATCAGCAGTACTTC | CASGGILDYQQYF
TRBJ1-1 | NA | NA | TRBV20-1 | TGCAGTGCTAGAGATACAAGGGGAACGACTGAAGCTTTCTTT | CSARDTRGTTEAFF
TRBJ1-1 | many | NA | TRBV9 | TGTGCCAGCAGGGCAATACAGGGAGGGAACACTGAAGCTTTCTTT | CASRAIQGGNTEAFF
TRBJ1-1 | many | NA | TRBV29-1 | TGCAGCGTCCTCTACTCCCGGGGCACTGAAGCTTTCTTT | CSVLYSRGTEAFF
TRBJ1-1 | few | NA | TRBV7-9 | TGTGCCAGCACCCCCCCAGTGTTAAAGGCTGAAGCTTTCTTT | CASTPPVLKAEAFF
TRBJ2-7 | NA | TRBD1 | TRBV9 | TGTGCCAGCAGATCCAACAGGGGCCTTGACTCCTACGAGCAGTACTTC | CASRSNRGLDSYEQYF
TRBJ1-6 | NA | NA | TRBV25-1 | TGTGCCAGCAGCGCGGGACGGAGGGAATCCTATAATTCACCCCTCCACTTT | CASSAGRRESYNSPLHF
TRBJ2-2 | NA | NA | TRBV27 | TGTGCCAGCAGTTTCCACGGGAACACCGGGGAGCTGTTTTTT | CASSFHGNTGELFF
TRBJ2-5 | NA | NA | TRBV7-2 | TGTGCCAGCAGCTTGAAGTGGGGCACCCAAGAGACCCAGTACTTC | CASSLKWGTQETQYF
TRBJ1-3 | NA | NA | TRBV5-1 | TGCGCCAGCAGCCTGGAAGGGAACTCTGGAAACACCATATATTTT | CASSLEGNSGNTIYF